A single sample gave rise to the 30 T cell receptor beta chains below, sequenced in a study of response to subunit inactivated influenza vaccine. TCRdb re-derived calls from the RT-PCR reads in MiXCR, one entry per CDR3 protein. This sample has more than 700,000 distinct CDR3 sequences, with less than 25% found just once. The source was PBMCs from blood, collected roughly 5 days after vaccination. Receptor source: a man aged 50 to 60 who received an inactivated influenza vaccine.

The chain recombines TRBV27 with TRBJ2-2; tentative D call: TRBD2 (6 bases). The CDR3 runs 15 residues. Germline assignment: CDR1 MNHEY and CDR2 SMNVEV (reference sequence). V was cut by 7 bases and J by 1 base, with 13 bases left in between. The CDR3 loop is CASKRGTLNTGELFF. CDR3 DNA: TGTGCCAGCAAACGAGGGACTTTGAACACCGGGGAGCTGTTTTTT.

This rearrangement joins TRBV7-9 to TRBJ2-3; D is perhaps TRBD2 (7 bases). This CDR3 has 13 residues. The germline V gene encodes CDR1 SEHNR and CDR2 FQNEAQ (reference sequence). V was trimmed by 5 bases and J by 11 bases, leaving 17 bases between them. CDR3: CASSPGGLDMQYF. The CDR3 DNA reads as TGTGCCAGCAGCCCCGGGGGGCTAGACATGCAGTATTTT.

This clonotype has only a few counts. The V and J genes are TRBV5-1 and TRBJ2-3; TRBD1 might be the D (6 bases). V was pared by 0 bases and J by 6 bases, with 17 bases between. From germline, CDR1 is SGHRS and CDR2 YFSETQ. The CDR3 is made up of 16 amino acids. CDR3 nucleotide sequence: TGCGCCAGCAGCTTGGCCGGATCAGGGGAGCTTGATACGCAGTATTTT. It is translated as CASSLAGSGELDTQYF.

The gene calls are TRBV4-3 and TRBJ2-7; the match to TRBD2 covers 9 bases. Trimming at V came to 4 bases and at J to 0 bases, leaving 7 bases not matched to a gene. Germline lookup yields CDR1 LGHNA and CDR2 YSLEER. CDR3 length: 16 amino acids. The CDR3 loop reads CASSPDWTSVSYEQYF. DNA for the CDR3: TGCGCCAGCAGCCCGGATTGGACTAGCGTCTCCTACGAGCAGTACTTC.

The rearrangement links TRBV5-1 to TRBJ2-3; 14 bases map to TRBD2. With 4 bases clipped from V and 6 bases from J, the junction kept 13 bases outside the gene matches. The CDR3 spans 18 residues. Germline loops: CDR1 SGHRS, CDR2 YFSETQ. The chain's CDR3 is CASSAGWPGLAGEDTQYF. CDR3 in DNA: TGCGCCAGCAGCGCGGGATGGCCGGGACTAGCGGGAGAGGATACGCAGTATTTT.

The chain carries TRBV5-1 and TRBJ2-2, with 7 bases aligning to TRBD1. V was clipped by 3 bases and J by 7 bases; unmatched bases: 12. The CDR3 runs 16 residues. Germline loops: CDR1 SGHRS, CDR2 YFSETQ. CDR3 coding DNA: TGCGCCAGCAGCTCTGGGACAGACCATAGAAACGGGGAGCTGTTTTTT. The encoded protein is CASSSGTDHRNGELFF.

V is TRBV9 and J is TRBJ2-1; 8 nucleotides line up with TRBD2. The CDR3 has 16 residues. Germline assignment: CDR1 SGDLS and CDR2 YYNGEE. The ends lost 3 bases at V and 6 bases at J; junction bases unmatched: 11. The CDR3 DNA reads as TGTGCCAGCAGCGCCTCAGGTAGCGGGATGAGCAATGAGCAGTTCTTC. This encodes CASSASGSGMSNEQFF.

This clonotype was seen only a few times. The chain joins TRBV4-2 to TRBJ2-1, with D unclear. The V gene's germline CDR1 is LGHNA and CDR2 YNFKEQ. Trimming took 4 bases from V and 10 from J, leaving 11 bases between them. This CDR3 contains 12 residues. In DNA form, the CDR3 reads TGTGCCAGCAGCCCGCCCCAGAGAGAGCAGTTCTTC. Protein product: CASSPPQREQFF.

This clonotype showed up just a few times. The chain joins TRBV10-1 to TRBJ2-7; D remains unclear. The CDR3 length is 13 residues. Germline-derived CDR1 and CDR2 are WNHNN and SYGVQD (reference sequence). V was pared by 5 bases and J by 3 bases, with 11 bases between. The CDR3 DNA is TGCGCCAGCAGTTCATTCCTAGGCTACGAGCAGTACTTC. This codes for CASSSFLGYEQYF.

In its sample, this clonotype was seen many times. The chain links TRBV18 to TRBJ2-5, with 9 positions matching TRBD1. Losses at the gene ends were 5 bases for V and 5 bases for J; bases not matched to a gene: 9. Germline V lookup: CDR1 KGHSH, CDR2 LQKENI. The CDR3 consists of 15 residues. CDR3 in amino acids: CASSSIQGASETQYF. The DNA for the CDR3 is TGTGCCAGCTCATCGATACAGGGGGCTTCGGAGACCCAGTACTTC. Using reference TRBV18 and TRBJ2-5 for the parts outside the CDR3, the full variable domain is NAGVMQNPRHLVRRRGQEARLRCSPMKGHSHVYWYRQLPEEGLKFMVYLQKENIIDESGMPKERFSAEFPKEGPSILRIQQVVRGDSAAYFCASSSIQGASETQYFGPGTRLLVL.

This chain connects TRBV5-1 to TRBJ2-1; 7 bases fit TRBD2. Germline trimming cut 5 bases from V and 2 bases from J; bases unmatched to any gene: 7. The CDR3 sequence is 15 residues long. The V gene's germline CDR1 is SGHRS and CDR2 YFSETQ. The CDR3 loop reads CASSSAGEPYNEQFF. DNA for the CDR3: TGCGCCAGCAGTTCCGCGGGGGAGCCCTACAATGAGCAGTTCTTC.

The J gene is TRBJ2-7, the V gene TRBV5-1; TRBD1 matches at 9 bases. J was trimmed by 5 bases and V by 5 bases; bases with no gene match: 11. There are 15 residues in the CDR3. CDR1 is SGHRS, CDR2 YFSETQ, per germline. CDR3 protein: CASRRTGGAYHEQYF. The CDR3 DNA is TGCGCCAGCAGACGCACAGGGGGCGCTTACCACGAGCAGTACTTC.

This CDR3 reads CASRVTGVGDSNQPQHF. The CDR3 region has the DNA TGTGCCAGTAGGGTTACAGGGGTTGGAGATAGCAATCAGCCCCAGCATTTT. V usage is TRBV19 and J usage is TRBJ1-5; 7 nucleotides agree with TRBD1. With 6 bases clipped from V and 0 bases from J, the junction kept 11 bases outside the gene matches. Germline CDR1 LNHDA, CDR2 SQIVND (reference sequence). The CDR3 is 17 amino acids.

In this sample, this clonotype turned up a few times. V usage is TRBV12-3 or TRBV12-4 and J usage is TRBJ2-1, with 12 bases matching TRBD1. The CDR3 loop spans 15 amino acids. V trimming: 7 bases; J trimming: 6 bases; junction bases outside the gene matches: 7. CDR3 amino acids: CASNPGQGAANEQFF. CDR3 in DNA: TGTGCCAGCAATCCGGGACAGGGGGCAGCCAATGAGCAGTTCTTC.

This clonotype was detected ten times or more. V is TRBV27 and J is TRBJ2-7; 9 bases are a match to TRBD2. This CDR3 has 15 residues. CDR1 is MNHEY, CDR2 SMNVEV, per germline (reference sequence). J lost 2 bases, V lost 1 base, and 3 bases had no gene match. CDR3 nucleotides: TGTGCCAGCAGTTTATTGGCGGGGGGGCCCTACGAGCAGTACTTC. Its protein is CASSLLAGGPYEQYF.

The rearrangement uses TRBV7-9 and TRBJ2-7; the D gene is possibly TRBD2 (7 bases). CDR3 size: 15 residues. Trimming left V 4 bases short and J 6 bases short, with 19 bases between. Germline-derived CDR1 and CDR2 are SEHNR and FQNEAQ (reference sequence). The CDR3 is CASSSPGAPGGEQYF. The DNA of the CDR3 is TGTGCCAGCAGCTCCCCGGGGGCACCGGGAGGCGAGCAGTACTTC.

This clonotype was detected only a few times. The CDR3 DNA sequence: TGTGCCATCAGTGGAGGGACTAGCGGGACCTACAATGAGCAGTTCTTC. Residues: CAISGGTSGTYNEQFF. The J gene is TRBJ2-1, the V gene TRBV10-3, with 13 bases lining up with TRBD2. The V gene's germline CDR1 is ENHRY and CDR2 SYGVKD. V lost 4 bases and J lost 2; bases outside the gene matches: 2. The CDR3 consists of 16 residues.

A few counts support this clonotype. V is TRBV27 and J is TRBJ1-6; D is possibly TRBD1 (5 bases). This CDR3 is 18 amino acids long. CDR1 and CDR2 from the germline V gene are MNHEY and SMNVEV (reference sequence). V lost 5 bases and J lost 0, with 17 bases in between. CDR3 amino acids: CASSLNRIQSSYNSPLHF. The CDR3 bases are TGTGCCAGCAGTCTAAACAGGATCCAGAGCTCCTATAATTCACCCCTCCACTTT.

This clonotype was detected a few times. The chain links TRBV20-1 to TRBJ1-1; tentatively, D is TRBD1 (5 bases). V was clipped by 5 bases and J by 1 base, with 17 bases between them. The CDR3 contains 15 residues. Germline V gene sequence: CDR1 DFQATT, CDR2 SNEGSKA (reference sequence). The CDR3 DNA is TGCAGTGCTCCCAATCACGAGAGGGGGAACACTGAAGCTTTCTTT. It specifies CSAPNHERGNTEAFF.

This clonotype was counted a few times. V usage is TRBV6-2 or TRBV6-3 and J usage is TRBJ2-1, with TRBD2 identical over 7 bases. Per germline, CDR1 MNHEY and CDR2 SVGEGT. This CDR3 has 16 amino acids. The junction had 4 bases not matched to a gene; V was cut back by 2 bases and J by 0 bases. CDR3 loop: CASSYLSGVSYNEQFF. In DNA form, the CDR3 reads TGTGCCAGCAGTTACCTCAGCGGGGTCTCCTACAATGAGCAGTTCTTC.

This clonotype was counted many times. The chain has TRBV12-3 or TRBV12-4 and TRBJ2-7; a possible D gene is TRBD2 (5 bases). The CDR3 is made up of 17 amino acids. The V gene lost 1 base and the J gene lost 0 bases, with 16 bases spanning the gap. The CDR3 bases are TGTGCCAGCAGTTTAGTGCTTTTCGGGGAGAGCTCCTACGAGCAGTACTTC. Amino acids: CASSLVLFGESSYEQYF.

In its sample, this clonotype was seen a few times. The CDR3 protein is CASGTDGGTDTQYF. Written as DNA, the CDR3 is TGTGCCAGCGGGACGGACGGTGGCACAGATACGCAGTATTTT. The chain employs TRBV11-2 and TRBJ2-3; the D gene could be TRBD1 or TRBD2 (5 bases each). The germline gives CDR1 SGHAT, CDR2 FQNNGV. Trimming left V 8 bases short and J 1 base short, with 13 bases between. This CDR3 spans 14 amino acids.

The rearrangement uses TRBV5-1 and TRBJ2-2; 9 bases fit TRBD1. Trimming at V came to 4 bases and at J to 4 bases, leaving 8 bases not matched to a gene. The CDR3 is 16 amino acids. Germline loops: CDR1 SGHRS, CDR2 YFSETQ. The CDR3 sequence: CASSLPTGGGTGELFF. CDR3 coding DNA: TGCGCCAGCAGCCTCCCGACAGGGGGAGGCACCGGGGAGCTGTTTTTT.

This clonotype was counted only a few times. The chain couples TRBV7-9 to TRBJ2-3; possible D gene TRBD1, 5 bases. Trimming cost V 5 bases and J 6 bases, with 12 bases left between them. Germline values: CDR1 SEHNR, CDR2 FQNEAQ (reference sequence). The CDR3 spans 13 residues. The CDR3 here is CASSRGAEDTQYF. The CDR3 DNA is TGTGCCAGCAGCCGTGGGGCGGAGGATACGCAGTATTTT.

This clonotype has a handful of counts. The chain carries TRBV4-3 and TRBJ2-7, with 7 bases lining up with TRBD1. The CDR3 runs 14 residues. Unmatched junction bases numbered 6, after V lost 1 base and J lost 6 bases. Germline V gives CDR1 LGHNA, CDR2 YSLEER. DNA for the CDR3: TGCGCCAGCAGCCAAGTTAAGGCAGGGGGCGAGCAGTACTTC. Its protein product is CASSQVKAGGEQYF.

This clonotype appeared a few times. The gene calls are TRBV6-2 or TRBV6-3 and TRBJ2-1; 12 nucleotides agree with TRBD2. V gave up 4 bases and J gave up 5 bases; unmatched junction bases: 3. The CDR3 spans 15 residues. Germline V gives CDR1 MNHEY, CDR2 SVGEGT. CDR3 coding DNA: TGTGCCAGCAGTTTGACTAGCGGGGGACACAATGAGCAGTTCTTC. This codes for CASSLTSGGHNEQFF.

This chain links TRBV6-5 with TRBJ1-6; D might be TRBD1 (6 bases). The CDR3 totals 16 residues. The V and J ends lost 2 bases and 10 bases respectively, with 18 bases between them. Per the germline V gene, CDR1 is MNHEY and CDR2 is SVGAGI. The CDR3 DNA is TGTGCCAGCAGTTACAGTGTTTCCAGGGGCGAATCACCCCTCCACTTT. It encodes CASSYSVSRGESPLHF.

The chain combines TRBV20-1 with TRBJ2-1; tentatively, D is TRBD1 or TRBD2 (6 bases each). This CDR3 has 15 residues. Germline V gives CDR1 DFQATT, CDR2 SNEGSKA (reference sequence). V was shortened by 7 bases and J by 5 bases, with 21 bases between the two germline ends. The CDR3 DNA reads TGCAGTGTCCCTCGGGGGCGCCTCGGGGACAATGAGCAGTTCTTC. Translation: CSVPRGRLGDNEQFF.

This clonotype occurred once. This chain links TRBV6-2 or TRBV6-3 with TRBJ2-2; the D is unclear. The CDR3 contains 14 residues. Trimming removed 7 bases at V and 4 bases at J, with 13 bases between. Germline V gene sequence: CDR1 MNHEY, CDR2 SVGEGT. CDR3 region: CASTGPPGTGELFF. Written as DNA, the CDR3 is TGTGCCAGCACTGGCCCCCCGGGCACCGGGGAGCTGTTTTTT.

The CDR3: CSARDPGQGASTEAFF. DNA of the CDR3: TGCAGTGCTAGAGACCCGGGACAGGGGGCCAGCACTGAAGCTTTCTTT. The chain joins TRBV20-1 to TRBJ1-1; TRBD1 agrees at 12 bases. CDR1 is DFQATT and CDR2 is SNEGSKA in the germline V gene (reference sequence). This CDR3 is 16 amino acids long. Unmatched junction bases numbered 6, after V lost 0 bases and J lost 4 bases.